Listed here is a single T cell receptor beta chain. Its antigen is undetermined. At one of its ends the junction is not consistent with the germline gene, which may arise from a read error. This record belongs to a study of molecular identifiers for immune sequencing clone quantification. Study-wide results and limits: More than 97% of effector molecules, versus under 1% of naive-cell molecules, belonged to clones above 20 RNA copies. One cell's worth of spiked Jurkat TCR RNA was reportedly detectable among roughly 1 million naive cells.

The CDR3 extends over 15 amino acids. Germline CDR1 reads MNHEY; CDR2 reads SVGAGI. TCRdb reprocessed the PCR reads with MiXCR, giving one entry per CDR3 protein. Of 85,000 to 100,000 distinct CDR3 sequences in the sample, roughly 24% were seen once. Sequencing was carried out using naive CD8+ T cells from blood, with Jurkat cell RNA spiked in. Regarding subset: FACS-sorted CD8+CD4-CCR7+CD45RA+ naive T cells. The chain couples TRBV6-5 to TRBJ2-1; D is unresolved. This sequence originates from a human donor in good health. Some libraries in this study had Jurkat cell RNA spiked in. In DNA, the CDR3 is TGTGCCTGCAGTGCCTCATCAGTCTCCTACAATGAGCAGTTCTTC. Encoded protein: CACSASSVSYNEQFF.